Below are 29 T cell receptor beta chains sequenced from a single sample in a study of cytomegalovirus exposure and HLA in healthy donors. Vbeta (60) and Jbeta (13) primers were used in the PCR. Using immunoSEQ multiplex PCR, the repertoire was profiled, and TCRdb retains in-frame clones only, with some absent. Of tens of thousands of clones in the sample, just under 80% were seen once. Material for sequencing was PBMCs. The receptors originated from a male donor in good health and CMV-seropositive.

The chain is built from TRBV11-2 and TRBJ2-3; D is ambiguous. Per germline, CDR1 SGHAT and CDR2 FQNNGV. There are 15 residues in the CDR3. V was cut by 3 bases and J by 0 bases, with 10 bases left in between. CDR3 sequence (DNA): TGTGCCAGCAGCTTGTTCGGGTTTAGCACAGATACGCAGTATTTT. Translated, it gives CASSLFGFSTDTQYF. The full variable domain, with the rest looked up from reference TRBV11-2 and TRBJ2-3, is EAGVAQSPRYKIIEKRQSVAFWCNPISGHATLYWYQQILGQGPKLLIQFQNNGVVDDSQLPKDRFSAERLKGVDSTLKIQPAKLEDSAVYLCASSLFGFSTDTQYFGPGTRLTVL.

The chain links TRBV28 to TRBJ1-1; D is unclear. Looked up from germline, CDR1 is MDHEN and CDR2 is SYDVKM. V lost 3 bases to trimming and J lost 10 bases, with 18 bases between them. This CDR3 has 14 amino acids. The chain's CDR3 is CASSFSGLPAGAFF. Here the CDR3 DNA reads TGTGCCAGCAGTTTCTCCGGACTCCCCGCGGGAGCTTTCTTT.

This clone has only one observation. DNA for the CDR3: TGTGCCTGGAGTGTGACTCCGAACACTGAAGCTTTCTTT. Its translation: CAWSVTPNTEAFF. The chain links TRBV30 to TRBJ1-1, with D unresolved. The CDR3 runs 13 residues. V shed 0 bases and J shed 1 base, with 6 bases lying between them. Germline V CDR1 and CDR2: GTSNPN, SVGIG (reference sequence).

V gene TRBV5-4 combines with J gene TRBJ2-2; 7 bases line up with TRBD1. CDR1 and CDR2 from the germline V gene are SGHNT and YYREEE (reference sequence). The CDR3 consists of 15 residues. Trimming removed 4 bases from V and 4 bases from J; junction bases left unmatched: 7. The CDR3 loop reads CASSNEYRGTGELFF. CDR3 DNA: TGTGCCAGCAGCAATGAATACAGGGGCACCGGGGAGCTGTTTTTT.

The chain combines TRBV25-1 with TRBJ2-2; D gene uncertain. The CDR3 length is 13 residues. The V gene lost 2 bases and the J gene lost 6 bases, with 7 bases spanning the gap. Looked up from germline, CDR1 is MGHDK and CDR2 is SYGVNS. In nucleotides, the CDR3 is TGTGCCAGCAGTGAACAAATGTCCGGGGAGCTGTTTTTT. Its protein product is CASSEQMSGELFF.

The chain uses TRBV4-1 and TRBJ1-1; 11 bases are shared with TRBD1. With 6 bases clipped from V and 5 bases from J, the junction kept 11 bases outside the gene matches. CDR1 and CDR2 from the germline V gene are MGHRA and YSYEKL. The length of the CDR3 is 16 residues. The CDR3 region has the DNA TGCGCCAGCAGTCCCGGACAGGGGGCTCGGGGAACTGAAGCTTTCTTT. Its protein is CASSPGQGARGTEAFF.

Only a few counts were recorded for this clone. The chain uses TRBV5-1 and TRBJ2-7, with D perhaps TRBD2 (5 bases). V lost 0 bases to trimming and J lost 4 bases, with 26 bases between them. The CDR3 consists of 19 residues. Germline CDR1 SGHRS, CDR2 YFSETQ. DNA of the CDR3: TGCGCCAGCAGCTTGGTTTGGGCAGCGGACCAAAAACTTGGTTACGAGCAGTACTTC. Residues: CASSLVWAADQKLGYEQYF.

This clone has just one count. The chain recombines TRBV27 with TRBJ1-2; 7 bases are shared with TRBD1. This CDR3 region has 12 residues. Germline V gene data show CDR1 as MNHEY and CDR2 as SMNVEV (reference sequence). Trimming cost V 7 bases and J 6 bases; bases outside gene matches: 5. The CDR3 region is CASKTGSHGYTF. The DNA for the CDR3 is TGTGCCAGCAAGACAGGGTCGCATGGCTACACCTTC.

V is TRBV5-1 and J is TRBJ1-5, with D unclear. Germline CDR1 reads SGHRS; CDR2 reads YFSETQ. Trimming removed 4 bases at V and 7 bases at J, with 9 bases between. This CDR3 contains 12 residues. In DNA form, the CDR3 reads TGCGCCAGCAGCCCTGATGGCCAGCCCCAGCATTTT. Its translation is CASSPDGQPQHF.

The chain joins TRBV13 to TRBJ1-2, with TRBD1 as a possible D gene (5 bases). CDR1 and CDR2 from the germline V gene are PRHDT and FYEKMQ (reference sequence). CDR3 length: 15 residues. The V end was cut by 0 bases, the J end by 7 bases, with 15 bases between. The CDR3 coding sequence is TGTGCCAGCAGCTTAGGCCTTCAGGGTTCGGGTGGCTACACCTTC. As protein: CASSLGLQGSGGYTF.

This clone was detected a few times. The rearrangement uses TRBV10-1 and TRBJ2-3; maybe TRBD2 (5 bases). The CDR3 spans 13 residues. V was shortened by 3 bases and J by 2 bases, with 6 bases between the two germline ends. In germline, CDR1 is WNHNN, CDR2 SYGVQD (reference sequence). In nucleotides, the CDR3 is TGCGCCAGCAGTGAAGGACTCACAGATACGCAGTATTTT. Translated: CASSEGLTDTQYF.

The chain is built from TRBV7-9 and TRBJ2-3, with D possibly being TRBD1 (6 bases). Per germline, CDR1 SEHNR and CDR2 FQNEAQ (reference sequence). Trimming removed 6 bases at V and 4 bases at J, with 11 bases between. The CDR3 extends over 13 amino acids. The CDR3 bases are TGTGCCAGCAGTTTAAGACAGGCAGATACGCAGTATTTT. This codes for CASSLRQADTQYF.

The chain combines TRBV27 with TRBJ2-2; TRBD2 agrees at 13 bases. This CDR3 is built from 15 residues. Germline loops: CDR1 MNHEY, CDR2 SMNVEV (reference sequence). Trimming at V came to 9 bases and at J to 10 bases, leaving 11 bases not matched to a gene. DNA of the CDR3: TGTGCCAGAAGGACTAGCGGGAGAAAGTTCCAGGAGCTGTTTTTT. Protein sequence: CARRTSGRKFQELFF.

The chain joins TRBV19 to TRBJ1-1; D might be TRBD1 (6 bases). V dropped 5 bases and J dropped 8 bases, with 18 bases sitting between them. This CDR3 contains 14 residues. CDR1 and CDR2 (germline): LNHDA, SQIVND (reference sequence). The CDR3 bases are TGTGCCAGTAGTGAACAGGGTCAAAAGACCGAAGCTTTCTTT. Translation gives CASSEQGQKTEAFF.

V is TRBV15 and J is TRBJ1-1; TRBD1 might be the D (6 bases). Germline V gives CDR1 LNHNV, CDR2 YYDKDF (reference sequence). The ends were cut back, 0 bases at V and 5 bases at J, with 10 bases in the middle. This CDR3 has 14 amino acids. CDR3 in DNA: TGTGCCACCAGCAGAGATAGGGGGTCTACTGAAGCTTTCTTT. This encodes CATSRDRGSTEAFF.

The CDR3 bases are TGCGCCAGCAGCCTTCTAGCGGGGGGCGCCCGCGCCGGGGAGCTGTTTTTT. Protein product: CASSLLAGGARAGELFF. The chain is built from TRBV5-1 and TRBJ2-2; 11 nucleotides match TRBD2. J was trimmed by 6 bases and V by 4 bases; bases with no gene match: 11. From germline, CDR1 is SGHRS and CDR2 YFSETQ. The CDR3 consists of 17 residues. Drawing the rest from reference TRBV5-1 and TRBJ2-2, the complete variable domain is KAGVTQTPRYLIKTRGQQVTLSCSPISGHRSVSWYQQTPGQGLQFLFEYFSETQRNKGNFPGRFSGRQFSNSRSEMNVSTLELGDSALYLCASSLLAGGARAGELFFGEGSRLTVL.

This clone was observed a handful of times. The V gene is TRBV21-1, the J gene TRBJ2-3; TRBD2 is the table's D call, not checked against the DNA. TRBV21-1 constitutes a pseudogene. The CDR3 totals 17 residues. CDR3 in amino acids: CASSKRERGGRTDTQYF. Written as DNA, the CDR3 is TGTGCCAGCAGCAAAAGGGAGCGGGGGGGTCGCACAGATACGCAGTATTTT.

This rearrangement joins TRBV19 to TRBJ1-6; no definite D call. The V gene lost 8 bases and the J gene lost 11 bases, with 10 bases spanning the gap. This CDR3 spans 11 amino acids. Germline CDR1 reads LNHDA; CDR2 reads SQIVND (reference sequence). DNA for the CDR3: TGTGCCAGTGGGGAGGGAACACCCCTCCACTTT. Translated: CASGEGTPLHF.

This clone occurred a few times. CDR3 DNA: TGTGCCAGCAGCTCACTAGCGGGGGGGCATCGAGAGCAGTTCTTC. It yields the protein CASSSLAGGHREQFF. J is TRBJ2-1 and V is TRBV13; 13 bases line up with TRBD2. Germline V gene sequence: CDR1 PRHDT, CDR2 FYEKMQ (reference sequence). This CDR3 contains 15 residues. V was pared by 4 bases and J by 10 bases, with 7 bases of the junction left unmatched.

The rearrangement links TRBV19 to TRBJ1-2; D is unclear. Germline V gene lookup returns CDR1 LNHDA and CDR2 SQIVND (reference sequence). V was cut by 3 bases and J by 4 bases, with 9 bases left in between. The length of the CDR3 is 13 residues. The CDR3 loop is CASSIQPGYGYTF. CDR3 nucleotide sequence: TGTGCCAGTAGTATTCAACCAGGCTATGGCTACACCTTC.

The rearrangement uses TRBV7-9 and TRBJ1-5, with D perhaps matching TRBD1 (5 bases). Germline CDR1 reads SEHNR; CDR2 reads FQNEAQ (reference sequence). This CDR3 comprises 15 residues. Trimming pared 0 bases from V and 3 bases from J, leaving 9 bases between. The chain's CDR3 is CASSLAGAFNQPQHF. In DNA form, the CDR3 reads TGTGCCAGCAGCTTAGCAGGGGCTTTCAATCAGCCCCAGCATTTT. The full variable domain, in which reference TRBV7-9 and TRBJ1-5 provide the parts outside the CDR3, is DTGVSQNPRHKITKRGQNVTFRCDPISEHNRLYWYRQTLGQGPEFLTYFQNEAQLEKSRLLSDRFSAERPKGSFSTLEIQRTEQGDSAMYLCASSLAGAFNQPQHFGDGTRLSIL.

The chain has TRBV7-6 and TRBJ2-5; TRBD2 aligns across 7 bases. CDR1 and CDR2 (germline): SGHVS, FNYEAQ. The CDR3 has 15 amino acids. The J segment lost 2 bases and the V segment lost 4 bases, leaving 7 bases of the junction unmatched. This CDR3 is CASSSPSGTQETQYF. DNA for the CDR3: TGTGCCAGCAGCTCGCCTAGCGGTACTCAAGAGACCCAGTACTTC. Drawing the rest from reference TRBV7-6 and TRBJ2-5, the complete variable domain is GAGVSQSPRYKVTKRGQDVALRCDPISGHVSLYWYRQALGQGPEFLTYFNYEAQQDKSGLPNDRFSAERPEGSISTLTIQRTEQRDSAMYRCASSSPSGTQETQYFGPGTRLLVL.

With respect to this clone: At one of its ends the junction is not consistent with the germline gene, which may arise from a read error. The chain employs TRBV7-9 and TRBJ1-5; the D gene is possibly TRBD1 (5 bases). Germline CDR1 is SEHNR and CDR2 is FQNEAQ (reference sequence). The CDR3 runs 12 residues. The CDR3 DNA is TGTTCCAGCAGCTTGGGGCAACAGCCCCAGCATTTT. Translating it yields CSSSLGQQPQHF. The full variable domain, in which reference TRBV7-9 and TRBJ1-5 provide the parts outside the CDR3, is DTGVSQNPRHKITKRGQNVTFRCDPISEHNRLYWYRQTLGQGPEFLTYFQNEAQLEKSRLLSDRFSAERPKGSFSTLEIQRTEQGDSAMYLCSSSLGQQPQHFGDGTRLSIL.

The chain employs TRBV5-7 and TRBJ2-1; 14 positions match TRBD2. TRBV5-7 is recorded as an ORF, its role being uncertain. The CDR3 runs 16 residues. J gave up 5 bases and V 0 bases, and 1 base lay outside the gene matches. CDR3 residues: CASSLGTSGRNNEQFF. The CDR3 bases are TGTGCCAGCAGCTTGGGGACTAGCGGGAGGAACAATGAGCAGTTCTTC.

This chain links TRBV28 with TRBJ2-7; D gene ambiguous. This CDR3 has 14 residues. Germline V lookup: CDR1 MDHEN, CDR2 SYDVKM. Between the trimmed V and J ends, which lost 3 bases and 0 bases, there was a span of 9 bases. In nucleotides, the CDR3 is TGTGCCAGCAGTTTTAGTAGCAGCTCCTACGAGCAGTACTTC. Encoded protein: CASSFSSSSYEQYF.

The J gene is TRBJ1-2, the V gene TRBV5-8, with 8 bases aligning to TRBD1. The V and J ends lost 4 bases and 3 bases, in that order; junction bases with no gene match: 11. The CDR3 contains 16 residues. CDR1 SGHTS and CDR2 YDEGEE come from the germline V gene. Written as DNA, the CDR3 is TGTGCCAGCAGCATCAGGACAGGGCACAGGGACTATGGCTACACCTTC. It specifies CASSIRTGHRDYGYTF. Variable domain in full (rest from reference TRBV5-8 and TRBJ1-2): EAGVTQSPTHLIKTRGQQATLRCSPISGHTSVYWYQQALGLGLQFLLWYDEGEERNRGNFPPRFSGRQFPNYSSELNVNALELEDSALYLCASSIRTGHRDYGYTFGSGTRLTVV.

The V call is TRBV5-4, the J call TRBJ2-7; 7 nucleotides match TRBD1. With 2 bases clipped from V and 4 bases from J, the junction kept 3 bases outside the gene matches. Germline loops: CDR1 SGHNT, CDR2 YYREEE (reference sequence). The CDR3 length is 13 residues. The CDR3 coding sequence is TGTGCCAGCAGCTTCGACAGGGCTTACGAGCAGTACTTC. Amino acid sequence: CASSFDRAYEQYF.

This rearrangement joins TRBV6-4 to TRBJ2-1, with a tentative D call TRBD2 (6 bases). Germline loops: CDR1 MRHNA, CDR2 SNTAGT. This CDR3 is built from 13 residues. Trimming removed 0 bases at V and 11 bases at J, with 11 bases between. CDR3 nucleotides: TGTGCCAGCAGTGACTCTGGTGCGGGACAGCAGTTCTTC. It is translated as CASSDSGAGQQFF.

CDR3 coding DNA: TGTGCCTGGATGCAGGGGTTGACTGAAGCTTTCTTT. Translated: CAWMQGLTEAFF. The V call is TRBV30, the J call TRBJ1-1; a weak D match, TRBD1 (6 bases). The CDR3 contains 12 residues. Trimming shortened V by 4 bases and J by 5 bases, and 11 bases separated the two germline ends. Germline CDR1 GTSNPN, CDR2 SVGIG (reference sequence).